These T cell receptor beta chains were read from a single sample in a study of blood T cell repertoires in COVID-19. The data were produced by immunoSEQ multiplex PCR, yet TCRdb's version contains in-frame clones alone and is incomplete. The sample holds 300,000 to 500,000 clones, around nine tenths seen once. The sequenced sample was PBMCs or T cells enriched from blood (not recorded which). The receptors stem from a woman aged 25 to 45 with acute COVID-19. The CDR3 runs from the conserved cysteine through the conserved F or W. D genes are given only for firm matches. Clone size is given for some rows only: seen once, a few or many times, or a class if the clone is expanded.

>once|TRBV18|TRBD2
CASSPRGGGASTDTQYF
>NA|TRBV7-9|TRBD1
CASSQGTGTNEKLFF
>NA|TRBV7-9|NA
CASSRGQFNEKLFF
>NA|TRBV28|NA
CASRVQNTGELFF
>NA|TRBV7-8|TRBD2
CASGLAGYSYEQYF
>NA|TRBV7-9|TRBD2
CASSPGLGSTDTQYF
>NA|TRBV5-1|TRBD1
CASSFNRGTYEQYF
>once|TRBV29-1|NA
CSAEVGGAYGYTF
>NA|TRBV10-2|TRBD2
CASSVASGLAVEQYF
>NA|TRBV6-5|TRBD2
CASSYSLAGAKETQYF